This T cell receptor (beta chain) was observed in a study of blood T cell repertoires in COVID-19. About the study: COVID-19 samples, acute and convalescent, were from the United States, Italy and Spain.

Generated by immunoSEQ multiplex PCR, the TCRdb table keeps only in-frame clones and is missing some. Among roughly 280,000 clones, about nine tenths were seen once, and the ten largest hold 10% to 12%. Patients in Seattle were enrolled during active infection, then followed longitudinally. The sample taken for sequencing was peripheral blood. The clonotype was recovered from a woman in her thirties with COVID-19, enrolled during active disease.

This CDR3 is CASSLSDRNEQYF. As DNA, the CDR3 is TGTGCCAGCAGTTTATCGGACAGGAACGAGCAGTACTTC. The rearrangement joins TRBV28 to TRBJ2-7, with 7 bases matching TRBD1. V shed 1 base and J 5 bases; nucleotides not matched to a gene: 2. The CDR3 spans 13 residues. Germline loops: CDR1 MDHEN, CDR2 SYDVKM.